A single sample is the source of the 16 T cell receptor beta chains below, sequenced in a study of T cells in Graves' hyperthyroidism and ophthalmopathy. TCR beta CDR3 sequences were amplified from RNA transcripts. First-round RT-PCR with HTBI primers amplified the TCR CDR3 region. TCRdb re-analysed the multiplex PCR reads in MiXCR, keeping a single row per CDR3 protein. This table holds roughly 660,000 distinct CDR3 sequences, 17% found once. Sequencing was done on a sample of blood. The receptor source for this set is a man aged 45-65 years with Graves' hyperthyroidism.

This clonotype was picked up many times. V is TRBV20-1 and J is TRBJ1-1; maybe TRBD1 (5 bases). The CDR3 is 14 residues long. Per germline, CDR1 DFQATT and CDR2 SNEGSKA (reference sequence). Trimming pared 0 bases from V and 1 base from J, leaving 9 bases between. CDR3 DNA sequence: TGCAGTGCTAGAGATCACGGGGCGAACACTGAAGCTTTCTTT. Encoded protein: CSARDHGANTEAFF.

This clonotype was seen many times. The chain carries TRBV27 and TRBJ1-5, with a weak D call TRBD1 (5 bases). Trimming cost V 5 bases and J 7 bases, with 15 bases left between them. The germline V gene has CDR1 MNHEY and CDR2 SMNVEV (reference sequence). The length of the CDR3 is 14 residues. The CDR3, as DNA: TGTGCCAGCAGTGGTCAGGGTGGGGTGCAGCCCCAGCATTTT. Its translation: CASSGQGGVQPQHF.

This clonotype came up many times. The chain joins TRBV19 to TRBJ1-1, with a tentative D call TRBD1 (6 bases). The CDR3 covers 13 residues. The germline CDR1 and CDR2 sequences are LNHDA and SQIVND (reference sequence). The germline V and J ends were trimmed by 5 bases and 1 base, with 8 bases remaining between them. CDR3: CASSAGANTEAFF. CDR3 sequence (DNA): TGTGCCAGTAGTGCGGGGGCGAACACTGAAGCTTTCTTT.

This clonotype showed up many times. The rearrangement joins TRBV14 to TRBJ1-4; 10 bases match TRBD1. Germline-derived CDR1 and CDR2 are SGHDN and FVKESK. The CDR3 loop spans 17 amino acids. V gave up 0 bases and J gave up 6 bases; unmatched junction bases: 7. The CDR3 sequence: CASSQDGFGTGDEKLFF. CDR3 coding DNA: TGTGCCAGCAGCCAAGATGGTTTCGGGACAGGGGATGAAAAACTGTTTTTT.

This clonotype was detected only a few times. CDR3: CSVDWAGFYEQFF. For the CDR3, the DNA is TGCAGCGTTGATTGGGCGGGATTCTATGAGCAGTTCTTC. The chain couples TRBV29-1 to TRBJ2-1; a possible D gene is TRBD2 (6 bases). Germline CDR1 SQVTM, CDR2 ANQGSEA. The ends were cut back, 3 bases at V and 8 bases at J, with 14 bases in the middle. The CDR3 has 13 residues.

Only a few counts were recorded for this clonotype. J is TRBJ2-5 and V is TRBV6-1, with TRBD1 matching 7 bases. This CDR3 is 13 amino acids long. In germline, CDR1 is MNHNS, CDR2 SASEGT. Trimming at V came to 2 bases and at J to 5 bases, leaving 2 bases not matched to a gene. In DNA form, the CDR3 reads TGTGCCAGCAGTGAACACAGGGGTGAGACCCAGTACTTC. Translating gives CASSEHRGETQYF.

This clonotype was detected a few times. The rearrangement joins TRBV10-3 to TRBJ2-6; tentative D call: TRBD2 (6 bases). The germline V and J ends were trimmed by 10 bases and 0 bases, with 19 bases remaining between them. The CDR3 sequence is 17 residues long. Looked up from germline, CDR1 is ENHRY and CDR2 is SYGVKD. CDR3 sequence reads: CATSAVTGSSGANVLTF. DNA of the CDR3: TGTGCCACATCGGCTGTTACCGGGAGCTCTGGGGCCAACGTCCTGACTTTC.

The chain carries TRBV20-1 and TRBJ2-2; 14 bases agree with TRBD2. Germline V CDR1 and CDR2: DFQATT, SNEGSKA (reference sequence). V trimming: 3 bases; J trimming: 1 base; junction bases outside the gene matches: 1. The CDR3 contains 16 residues. The CDR3 sequence is CSARGLAGVNTGELFF. The DNA for the CDR3 is TGCAGTGCTAGGGGACTAGCGGGGGTGAACACCGGGGAGCTGTTTTTT.

This clonotype has only a few counts. This chain connects TRBV29-1 to TRBJ2-1; weak D call: TRBD1 (6 bases). Trimming left V 3 bases short and J 4 bases short, with 7 bases between. The CDR3 has 12 amino acids. Germline CDR1 is SQVTM and CDR2 is ANQGSEA. The CDR3, as DNA: TGCAGCGTTGACGGACAGTACAATGAGCAGTTCTTC. As protein: CSVDGQYNEQFF.

This clonotype was detected a few times. The rearrangement links TRBV6-1 to TRBJ1-1; the D is unclear. This CDR3 is 11 amino acids long. The ends were cut back, 8 bases at V and 4 bases at J, with 8 bases in the middle. Germline CDR1 and CDR2: MNHNS and SASEGT. The DNA for the CDR3 is TGTGCCAGCTTCGATCTCACTGAAGCTTTCTTT. It specifies CASFDLTEAFF.

The table lists this clonotype with many counts. The rearrangement uses TRBV9 and TRBJ1-5; 8 bases are shared with TRBD1. The CDR3 length is 15 residues. After removal of 0 bases from V and 4 bases from J, the junction contained 3 bases not matched to a gene. The germline CDR1 and CDR2 sequences are SGDLS and YYNGEE. The CDR3 region has the DNA TGTGCCAGCAGCGTAGATGGACAGGGTAATCAGCCCCAGCATTTT. Translation gives CASSVDGQGNQPQHF. The full variable domain, completed using reference TRBV9 and TRBJ1-5, is DSGVTQTPKHLITATGQRVTLRCSPRSGDLSVYWYQQSLDQGLQFLIQYYNGEERAKGNILERFSAQQFPDLHSELNLSSLELGDSALYFCASSVDGQGNQPQHFGDGTRLSIL.

The chain employs TRBV19 and TRBJ2-1; D may match TRBD1 or TRBD2 (5 bases each). Germline V gene sequence: CDR1 LNHDA, CDR2 SQIVND (reference sequence). Trimming stripped 5 bases from V and 7 bases from J, with 18 bases between. CDR3 length: 15 residues. CDR3 region: CASSGSRGWGNEQFF. CDR3 DNA: TGTGCCAGTAGTGGTTCTAGGGGATGGGGGAATGAGCAGTTCTTC.

This clonotype was observed many times. J is TRBJ2-3 and V is TRBV7-8, with 7 bases lining up with TRBD1. The V and J ends lost 4 bases and 1 base, in that order; junction bases with no gene match: 8. Germline V gene sequence: CDR1 SGHVS, CDR2 FQNEAQ. This CDR3 contains 16 residues. The CDR3 coding sequence is TGTGCCAGCAGCTCCGTTGTCCAGGGGGGCACAGATACGCAGTATTTT. Amino acid sequence: CASSSVVQGGTDTQYF.

In regard to this clonotype: This likely comes from a read error, as the CDR3 has no conserved phenylalanine or tryptophan at its end. V gene TRBV20-1 combines with J gene TRBJ2-7; D ambiguous. Germline values: CDR1 DFQATT, CDR2 SNEGSKA (reference sequence). The CDR3 contains 11 residues. V was pared by 0 bases and J by 1 base, with 1 base between. The CDR3 bases are TGCAGTGCTAGAGATTCCTACGAGCAGTACCTC. Amino acids: CSARDSYEQYL.

This clonotype was recorded many times. This sequence joins TRBV12-3 or TRBV12-4 and TRBJ2-1; possibly TRBD2 for D (5 bases). This CDR3 is built from 14 residues. V lost 3 bases to trimming and J lost 7 bases, with 13 bases between them. CDR3 sequence (DNA): TGTGCCAGCAGTTTTTTAGCGAGAGGGAATGAGCAGTTCTTC. Protein sequence: CASSFLARGNEQFF.

This clonotype was observed many times. The V and J genes are TRBV12-3 or TRBV12-4 and TRBJ1-4; D possibly corresponds to TRBD1 (6 bases). Deletions cut 2 bases from V and 8 bases from J, with 12 bases between. This CDR3 is built from 14 residues. CDR3 in DNA: TGTGCCAGCAGTTTATTCGGCCAGGGGGAAAAACTGTTTTTT. As protein: CASSLFGQGEKLFF.